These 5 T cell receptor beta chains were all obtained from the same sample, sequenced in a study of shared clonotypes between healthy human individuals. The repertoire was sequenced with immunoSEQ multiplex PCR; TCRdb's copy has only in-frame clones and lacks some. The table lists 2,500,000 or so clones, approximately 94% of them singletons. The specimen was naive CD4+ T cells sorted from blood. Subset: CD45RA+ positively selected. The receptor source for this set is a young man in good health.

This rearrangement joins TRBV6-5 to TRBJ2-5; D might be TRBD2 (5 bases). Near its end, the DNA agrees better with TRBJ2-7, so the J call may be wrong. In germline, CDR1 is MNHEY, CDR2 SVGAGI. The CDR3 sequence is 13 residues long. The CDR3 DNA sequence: TGTGCCACCCGGGCGGGCAGCGCCTACGAGCAGTACTTC. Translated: CATRAGSAYEQYF.

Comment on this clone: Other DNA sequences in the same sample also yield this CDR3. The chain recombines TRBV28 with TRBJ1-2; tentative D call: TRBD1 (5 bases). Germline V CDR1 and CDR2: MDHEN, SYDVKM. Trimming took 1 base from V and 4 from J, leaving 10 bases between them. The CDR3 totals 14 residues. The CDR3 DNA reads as TGTGCCAGCAGTTTATCGCAGGGAGGCTATGGCTACACCTTC. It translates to CASSLSQGGYGYTF.

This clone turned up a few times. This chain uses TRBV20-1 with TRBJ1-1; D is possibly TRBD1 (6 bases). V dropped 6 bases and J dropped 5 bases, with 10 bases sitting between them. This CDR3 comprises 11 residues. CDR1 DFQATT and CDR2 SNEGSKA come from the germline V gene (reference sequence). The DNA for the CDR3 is TGCAGTGCGCCAAGGGGGACTGAAGCTTTCTTT. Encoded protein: CSAPRGTEAFF.

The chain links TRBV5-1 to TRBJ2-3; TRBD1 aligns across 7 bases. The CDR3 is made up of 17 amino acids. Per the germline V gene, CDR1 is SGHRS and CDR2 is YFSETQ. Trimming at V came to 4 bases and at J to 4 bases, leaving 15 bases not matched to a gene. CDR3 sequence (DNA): TGCGCCAGCAGCGGTAGACAGGGAAGTGACATACCAGATACGCAGTATTTT. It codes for CASSGRQGSDIPDTQYF.

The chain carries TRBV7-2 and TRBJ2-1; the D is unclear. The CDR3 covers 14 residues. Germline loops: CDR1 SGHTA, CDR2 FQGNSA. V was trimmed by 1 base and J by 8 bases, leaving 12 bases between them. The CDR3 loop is CASSLGHRGDEQFF. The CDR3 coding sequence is TGTGCCAGCAGCTTAGGGCACCGCGGAGATGAGCAGTTCTTC.